Listed here are 7 T cell receptor beta chains from one sample, sequenced in a study of Ad26.COV2.S vaccination and SARS-CoV-2 variants. Data came from immunoSEQ multiplex PCR; TCRdb stores just in-frame clones and leaves some out. The data hold approximately 480,000 clones, with roughly nine tenths observed a single time. Treatment defined: roughly 20 received Ad26.COV2.S at low or high dose, single or two shots; about 5 received placebo; per-sample allocation not given. Sample collection was performed on day 63 after the first vaccine or placebo injection. The specimen comprised peripheral blood, sampled in a trial of Ad26.COV2.S vaccine versus placebo. The receptors were sampled from a person aged 18-65 years who received the Ad26.COV2.S COVID-19 vaccine or a placebo.

The chain combines TRBV30 with TRBJ2-3, with D uncertain. There are 11 residues in the CDR3. From germline, CDR1 is GTSNPN and CDR2 SVGIG (reference sequence). The germline V and J ends were trimmed by 5 bases and 6 bases, with 9 bases remaining between them. CDR3 loop: CAWGVQDTQYF. CDR3 sequence (DNA): TGTGCCTGGGGCGTCCAGGATACGCAGTATTTT. The full variable domain, rest sourced from reference TRBV30 and TRBJ2-3, is SQTIHQWPATLVQPVGSPLSLECTVEGTSNPNLYWYRQAAGRGLQLLFYSVGIGQISSEVPQNLSASRPQDRQFILSSKKLLLSDSGFYLCAWGVQDTQYFGPGTRLTVL.

The chain uses TRBV10-2 and TRBJ2-7; D remains ambiguous. This CDR3 is 12 amino acids long. V dropped 3 bases and J dropped 5 bases, with 8 bases sitting between them. Germline V gene sequence: CDR1 WSHSY, CDR2 SAAADI. This chain's CDR3 is CASSDVGNEQYF. The CDR3 DNA is TGCGCCAGCAGTGATGTTGGTAACGAGCAGTACTTC.

This clone was detected once. The same CDR3 arises from other DNA sequences in this sample as well. The chain links TRBV18 to TRBJ1-1, with no clear D. Germline V gives CDR1 KGHSH, CDR2 LQKENI. V lost 1 base and J 1 base, leaving 4 bases between the germline ends. The CDR3 has 13 residues. DNA for the CDR3: TGTGCCAGCTCACCACGAGGGAACACTGAAGCTTTCTTT. Its translation: CASSPRGNTEAFF.

The chain joins TRBV3-1 (or the pseudogene TRBV3-2) to TRBJ2-1; 13 nucleotides agree with TRBD2. With V trimmed by 0 bases and J by 7 bases, 3 bases remained unmatched. CDR1 and CDR2 from the germline V gene are LGHDT and YNNKEL (reference sequence). The CDR3 consists of 16 residues. CDR3 protein: CASSQEGLAGMNEQFF. CDR3 coding DNA: TGTGCCAGCAGCCAAGAGGGACTAGCGGGAATGAATGAGCAGTTCTTC.

This clone is a singleton in its sample. J is TRBJ2-1 and V is TRBV3-1 (or the pseudogene TRBV3-2); a weak D match, TRBD2 (5 bases). Germline V gene lookup returns CDR1 LGHDT and CDR2 YNNKEL (reference sequence). This CDR3 spans 12 amino acids. Trimming took 1 base from V and 15 from J, leaving 13 bases between them. CDR3 loop: CASSQGGMEVFF. The DNA for the CDR3 is TGTGCCAGCAGCCAAGGGGGTATGGAGGTGTTCTTC.

The chain employs TRBV7-9 and TRBJ2-3, with TRBD2 matching over 8 bases. J gave up 4 bases and V 3 bases, and 6 bases lay outside the gene matches. The CDR3 is 15 residues long. Germline V gene sequence: CDR1 SEHNR, CDR2 FQNEAQ (reference sequence). In nucleotides, the CDR3 is TGTGCCAGCAGCTTGGGACTAGATGGTGCAGATACGCAGTATTTT. This translates into CASSLGLDGADTQYF. Together with reference TRBV7-9 and TRBJ2-3, the CDR3 gives the full variable domain: DTGVSQNPRHKITKRGQNVTFRCDPISEHNRLYWYRQTLGQGPEFLTYFQNEAQLEKSRLLSDRFSAERPKGSFSTLEIQRTEQGDSAMYLCASSLGLDGADTQYFGPGTRLTVL.

The chain joins TRBV9 to TRBJ1-3; D is unresolved. The V gene's germline CDR1 is SGDLS and CDR2 YYNGEE. The CDR3 is 17 amino acids. Trimming left V 2 bases short and J 0 bases short, with 15 bases between. CDR3 coding DNA: TGTGCCAGCAGCGTGTTTGACGACACTGACTCTGGAAACACCATATATTTT. It translates to CASSVFDDTDSGNTIYF.